This TCR beta chain comes out of a study of T cell responses to AZD1222 COVID-19 vaccine. Overall study results and limits: Only six people who got AZD1222 tested seropositive at baseline. Spike as a whole was targeted by vaccine-associated CD4 TCRs, dominant at 160-218 and 743-854.

Germline CDR1 is SGHDT and CDR2 is YYEEEE. Trimming removed 0 bases at V and 6 bases at J, with 4 bases between. CDR3 length: 12 amino acids. Comments on this clone: As yet, its antigen is unknown.

Using immunoSEQ multiplex PCR, the repertoire was profiled, and TCRdb retains in-frame clones only, with some absent. Of more than 150,000 clones listed, 85% to 95% were seen once; the top ten hold about 1.5%. The chain combines TRBV5-6 with TRBJ1-5; D call uncertain. The origin of this receptor is an adult who received the AZD1222 COVID-19 vaccine. The input for sequencing was peripheral blood, taken 28 days after the second AZD1222 dose. Written as DNA, the CDR3 is TGTGCCAGCAGCTTGGGGAGTCAGCCCCAGCATTTT. The encoded protein is CASSLGSQPQHF.